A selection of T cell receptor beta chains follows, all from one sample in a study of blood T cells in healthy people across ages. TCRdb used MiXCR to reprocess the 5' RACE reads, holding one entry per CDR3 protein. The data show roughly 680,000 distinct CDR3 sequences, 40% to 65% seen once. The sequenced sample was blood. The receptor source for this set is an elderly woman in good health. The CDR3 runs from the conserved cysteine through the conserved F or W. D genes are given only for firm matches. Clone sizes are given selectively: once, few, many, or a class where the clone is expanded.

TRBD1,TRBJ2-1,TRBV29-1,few,CSVEDRQGREQFF,TGCAGCGTTGAAGATCGACAGGGGCGCGAGCAGTTCTTC
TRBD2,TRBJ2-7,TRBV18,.,CASSNPGGEQYF,TGTGCCAGCTCAAACCCGGGAGGCGAGCAGTACTTC
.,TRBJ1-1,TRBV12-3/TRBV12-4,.,CASTRRGYPEAFF,TGTGCCAGCACCCGACGGGGGTATCCTGAAGCTTTCTTT
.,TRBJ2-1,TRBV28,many,CASSFGGSGGGLINEQFF,TGTGCCAGCAGTTTCGGGGGTTCTGGGGGGGGCCTCATAAATGAGCAGTTCTTC
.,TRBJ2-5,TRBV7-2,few,CASSSLTAAYGQYF,TGTGCCAGCAGCTCACTGACAGCAGCCTACGGGCAGTACTTC
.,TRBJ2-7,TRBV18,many,CASSPKSGSNYEQYF,TGTGCCAGCTCACCGAAGTCGGGGAGCAACTACGAGCAGTACTTC
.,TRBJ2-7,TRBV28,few,CASSFLRAAREQYF,TGTGCCAGCAGTTTCTTACGCGCAGCGCGCGAGCAGTACTTC
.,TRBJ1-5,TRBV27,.,CASGRDSNQPQHF,TGTGCCAGCGGCAGGGATAGCAATCAGCCCCAGCATTTT
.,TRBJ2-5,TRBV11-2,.,CASSLDGGRGETQYF,TGTGCCAGCAGCTTAGATGGGGGGCGCGGGGAGACCCAGTACTTC
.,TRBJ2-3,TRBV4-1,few,CASSQELGTDTQYF,TGCGCCAGCAGCCAAGAGTTGGGCACAGATACGCAGTATTTT
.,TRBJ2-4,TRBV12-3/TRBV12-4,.,CASSLGGGREQYF,TGTGCCAGCAGTTTAGGGGGAGGCCGAGAGCAGTACTTC
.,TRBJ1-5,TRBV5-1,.,CASSLDPRGNQPQHF,TGCGCCAGCAGCTTGGATCCGAGAGGCAATCAGCCCCAGCATTTT
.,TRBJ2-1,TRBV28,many,CASIPLGMYEQFF,TGTGCCAGCATCCCTCTGGGGATGTATGAGCAGTTCTTC
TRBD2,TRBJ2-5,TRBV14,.,CASSQNSGLAGKETQYF,TGTGCCAGCAGCCAAAATTCAGGCCTAGCGGGGAAGGAGACCCAGTACTTC
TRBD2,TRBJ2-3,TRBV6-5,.,CASSRLAGDGDTQYF,TGTGCCAGCAGTCGTCTAGCGGGAGACGGGGATACGCAGTATTTT
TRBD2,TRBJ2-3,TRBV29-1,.,CSAGTAGGHTDTQYF,TGCAGCGCAGGGACCGCGGGGGGACACACAGATACGCAGTATTTT
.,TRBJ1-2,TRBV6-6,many,CASSYSGGNYGYTF,TGTGCCAGCAGTTACTCCGGCGGTAACTATGGCTACACCTTC
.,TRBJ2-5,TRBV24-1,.,CATSDTGQLEETQYF,TGTGCCACCAGTGACACAGGACAGCTAGAAGAGACCCAGTACTTC
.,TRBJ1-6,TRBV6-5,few,CASTSLRDNKSPLHF,TGTGCCAGCACCTCCCTCCGGGACAATAAATCACCCCTCCACTTT
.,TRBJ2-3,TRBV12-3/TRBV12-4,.,CASRPGADVQYF,TGTGCCAGCAGGCCCGGCGCTGATGTGCAGTATTTT
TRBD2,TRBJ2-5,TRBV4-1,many,CASSRSSGTSGRITEETQYF,TGCGCCAGCAGCCGATCCTCCGGGACTAGCGGGAGGATAACCGAAGAGACCCAGTACTTC
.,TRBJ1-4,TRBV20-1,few,CSAPQEGVREKLFF,TGCAGTGCCCCCCAGGAGGGGGTAAGAGAAAAACTGTTTTTT
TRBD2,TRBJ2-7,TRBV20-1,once,CSARDPSGSVYEQYF,TGCAGTGCTAGAGATCCTAGCGGGAGTGTCTACGAGCAGTACTTC
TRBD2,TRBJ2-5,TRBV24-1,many,CATSDPRTSELGFIGETQYF,TGTGCCACCAGTGATCCAAGGACTAGCGAGTTAGGTTTTATCGGAGAGACCCAGTACTTC
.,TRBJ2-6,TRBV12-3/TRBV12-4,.,CASRPYDRATGANVLTF,TGTGCCAGCAGACCCTACGACCGGGCGACTGGGGCCAACGTCCTGACTTTC
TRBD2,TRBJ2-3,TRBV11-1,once,CASRHQTSGTGTDTQYF,TGTGCCAGCAGACACCAGACTAGCGGGACGGGCACAGATACGCAGTATTTT
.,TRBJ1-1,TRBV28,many,CASSVGIFEAFF,TGTGCCAGCAGTGTAGGAATTTTTGAAGCTTTCTTT
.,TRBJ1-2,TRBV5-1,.,CASSSTGNGYTF,TGCGCCAGCAGCTCAACAGGGAATGGCTACACCTTC
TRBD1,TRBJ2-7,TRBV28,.,CASTRDRELYEQYF,TGTGCTAGCACCCGGGACAGGGAACTATACGAGCAGTACTTC
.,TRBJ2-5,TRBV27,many,CASSLRRGPETQYF,TGTGCCAGCAGTTTGAGGAGGGGGCCGGAGACCCAGTACTTC
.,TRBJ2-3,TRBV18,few,CASSRPNPTDTQYF,TGTGCCAGCTCACGGCCCAACCCCACAGATACGCAGTATTTT
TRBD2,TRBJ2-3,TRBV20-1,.,CSARPSGRADAQYF,TGCAGTGCTAGACCTAGCGGGAGGGCAGATGCGCAGTATTTT
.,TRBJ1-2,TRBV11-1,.,CASSYKANYGYTF,TGTGCCAGCAGCTACAAAGCAAACTATGGCTACACCTTC
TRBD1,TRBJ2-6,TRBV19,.,CASSPWTGIGANVLTF,TGTGCCAGTAGTCCCTGGACAGGGATTGGGGCCAACGTCCTGACTTTC
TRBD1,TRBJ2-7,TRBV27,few,CASSPMGQGASYEQYF,TGTGCCAGCAGCCCGATGGGACAGGGGGCTTCCTACGAGCAGTACTTC
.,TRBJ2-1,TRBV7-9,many,CASSPQISLNEQFF,TGTGCCAGCAGCCCCCAGATTAGCCTGAATGAGCAGTTCTTC
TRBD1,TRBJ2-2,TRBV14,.,CAGSRTGALGGELFF,TGTGCCGGCAGCCGGACAGGGGCGCTTGGCGGGGAGCTGTTTTTT
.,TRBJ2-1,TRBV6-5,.,CASSCLPAIRAEQFF,TGTGCCAGCAGTTGCTTACCAGCAATTAGGGCCGAGCAGTTCTTC
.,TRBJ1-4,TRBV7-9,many,CASSLAWGENEKLFF,TGTGCCAGCAGCTTAGCGTGGGGTGAGAATGAAAAACTGTTTTTT
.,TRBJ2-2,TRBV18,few,CASSPLLAPTANTGELFF,TGTGCCAGCTCACCACTCTTAGCCCCTACAGCGAACACCGGGGAGCTGTTTTTT
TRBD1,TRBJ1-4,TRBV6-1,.,CASSDWGTGVEKLFF,TGTGCCAGCAGTGATTGGGGGACAGGGGTTGAAAAACTGTTTTTT
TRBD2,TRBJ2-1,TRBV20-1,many,CSANGLAGGGPYNEQFF,TGCAGTGCTAACGGACTAGCGGGAGGGGGGCCCTACAATGAGCAGTTCTTC
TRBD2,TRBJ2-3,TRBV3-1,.,CAGSQDVAAGGTDTQYF,TGTGCCGGCAGCCAAGATGTAGCAGCGGGAGGCACAGATACGCAGTATTTT
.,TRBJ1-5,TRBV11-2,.,CASSFDPLGQPQHF,TGTGCCAGCAGCTTTGACCCTTTAGGACAGCCCCAGCATTTT
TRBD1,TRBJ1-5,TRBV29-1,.,CSVTGESHQPQHF,TGCAGCGTCACAGGGGAAAGTCATCAGCCCCAGCATTTT
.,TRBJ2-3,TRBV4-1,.,CASSQVWEAGTDTQYF,TGCGCCAGCAGCCAAGTTTGGGAAGCGGGCACAGATACGCAGTATTTT
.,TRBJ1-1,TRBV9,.,CASSEAGKATEAFF,TGTGCCAGCAGCGAGGCAGGGAAGGCGACTGAAGCTTTCTTT
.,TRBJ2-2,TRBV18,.,CASSPPQGTLPGELFF,TGTGCCAGCTCACCACCGCAAGGGACGCTACCCGGGGAGCTGTTTTTT
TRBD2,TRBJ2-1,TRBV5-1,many,CASSSLAGGPAEQFF,TGCGCCAGCAGCTCCCTAGCGGGAGGACCAGCTGAGCAGTTCTTC
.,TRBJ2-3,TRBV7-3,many,CASSRRAVGTDTQYF,TGTGCCAGCAGCCGCCGGGCTGTCGGTACAGATACGCAGTATTTT
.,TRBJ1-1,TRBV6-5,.,CASTSLGGVGEAFF,TGTGCCAGCACCTCACTCGGGGGGGTTGGGGAAGCTTTCTTT
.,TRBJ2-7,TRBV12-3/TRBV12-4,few,CASSLAPSPSYEQYF,TGTGCCAGCAGTTTAGCTCCCTCCCCCTCCTACGAGCAGTACTTC
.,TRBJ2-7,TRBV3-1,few,CASSQELGAYNEQYF,TGTGCCAGTAGCCAAGAACTCGGGGCCTACAATGAGCAGTACTTC
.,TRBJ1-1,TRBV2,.,CASSRTGTRTEAFF,TGTGCCAGCAGTAGGACGGGTACGAGGACTGAAGCTTTCTTT
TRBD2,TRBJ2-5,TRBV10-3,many,CAISEHSAGKQETQYF,TGTGCCATCAGTGAGCACTCAGCGGGGAAACAAGAGACCCAGTACTTC
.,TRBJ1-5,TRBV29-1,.,CSVGEVVPQHF,TGCAGCGTTGGTGAGGTAGTCCCCCAGCATTTT
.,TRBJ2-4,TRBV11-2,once,CASSLPGATKNIQYF,TGTGCCAGCAGCTTACCAGGGGCCACCAAAAACATTCAGTACTTC